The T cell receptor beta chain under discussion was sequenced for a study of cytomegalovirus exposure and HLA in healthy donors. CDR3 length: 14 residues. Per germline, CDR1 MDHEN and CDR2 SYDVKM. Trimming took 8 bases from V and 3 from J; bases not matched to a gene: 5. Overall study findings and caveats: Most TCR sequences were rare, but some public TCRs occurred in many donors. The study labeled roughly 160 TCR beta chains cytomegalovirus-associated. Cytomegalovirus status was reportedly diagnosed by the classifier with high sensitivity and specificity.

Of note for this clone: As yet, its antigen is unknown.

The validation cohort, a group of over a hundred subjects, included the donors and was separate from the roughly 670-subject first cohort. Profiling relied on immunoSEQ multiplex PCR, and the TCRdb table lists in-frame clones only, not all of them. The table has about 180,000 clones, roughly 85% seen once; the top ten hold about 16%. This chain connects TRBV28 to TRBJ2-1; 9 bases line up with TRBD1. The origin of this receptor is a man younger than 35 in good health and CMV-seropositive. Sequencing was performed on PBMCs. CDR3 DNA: TGTGCCAGCGCTTTGGGACAGGGCTACAATGAGCAGTTCTTC. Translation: CASALGQGYNEQFF.